This entry features one TCR beta chain sequence. It lacks a known antigen. No qualities accompany the bases; no much larger clone lies one base away. The library was generated by the immunoSEQ multiplex PCR assay. High-throughput TCR-beta CDR3 sequencing of genomic DNA from most patients was performed by Adaptive Biotechnologies. The original pipeline was this. TCR sequencing data for 15 to 20 patients were retrieved from Adaptive's ImmunoSEQ software; a few other patients were processed with MiXCR and VDJtools. Because the origin of CDR3 nucleotide sequences shared between donor and recipient could not be assigned, those sequences were removed. Alloreactive clones required at least 2-fold expansion over unstimulated cells and minimum CFSE-low frequency of 0.002% (template counts) or 0.001% (read counts). A clone was considered mappable if detected in the sequenced pre-transplant spleen, lymph node, or MLR CFSE-low populations of the donor or recipient. The cumulative frequency of alloreactive clones was calculated as a percentage of all sequences, weighted by copy number. Not all clones reach the TCRdb copy of this immuneACCESS table, which keeps in-frame sequences only. Checked studies attribute under half of the gap to unresolved V genes and leave the rest unexplained. V and J calls and clone size follow that table, whereas D and trimming were derived from the DNA. The sample table records about 29,000 clones; roughly 87% of these occur just once. Around a tenth of the sample is in the top ten clones.

The source of the sample is a study of graft-versus-host responses after intestinal transplantation (dated by TCRdb to 2020 to 2022). For the study in its entirety: Recipients received multivisceral, liver-intestinal, or isolated intestinal transplants. All recipients received anti-thymocyte globulin induction followed by maintenance tacrolimus and steroids for three to four years. Bulk TCR-beta CDR3 sequencing was used to track graft-versus-host and host-versus-graft alloreactive T cell clones in the graft, circulation and bone marrow after intestinal transplantation. Alloreactive clones were identified by sequencing pre-transplant mixed lymphocyte reaction products and comparing these products with unstimulated pre-transplant donor and recipient T cells. The cohort enrolled 20 to 30 intestinal transplant recipients, one of whom was a retransplant, and a few patients without pretransplant specimens were excluded. A peak of at least 4% donor T cells among recipient peripheral blood mononuclear cells was the definition used for donor T cell macrochimerism. Rather than going through the commercial service, samples from a few later patients were sequenced in-house on an Illumina MiSeq and processed with MiXCR.

The CDR3 measures 16 amino acids from cysteine to phenylalanine. The only DNA kept is the CDR3, 48 bases in frame from the first base. The trim is 1 base for V and 3 bases for J, with a gap of 12 bases between the germline ends. CDR1 SSHAT and CDR2 FNYEAQ are derived from the germline V gene (reference sequence). Broader findings and caveats from the paper: Peak levels of circulating GvH clones were associated with declines in HvG clones early after transplant. In patients with donor T cell macrochimerism, the allografts had high GvH to HvG T cell clonal ratios. Conclusions were limited by the relatively low number and heterogeneity of intestinal transplant patients. GvH clones turned up in recipient bone marrow, with some appearing earlier in ileal mucosa or blood, a pattern consistent with an intestinal mucosal origin.

Blood samples were collected up to 4 times in the first month after transplant and then at least monthly when available. The sequence was obtained from a human patient who received an intestinal transplant, so some T cells may come from the graft donor. The chain employs TRBV7-7 and TRBJ2-2, with the D call perhaps TRBD1 or TRBD2, each one matching 6 bases. The sequencing used PBMCs, collected 450 to 480 days after intestinal transplantation. The sequenced DNA: TGTGCCAGCAGCTTAGGTCGGGGGCAGGACACCGGGGAGCTGTTTTTT. It translates as CASSLGRGQDTGELFF.